These 31 T cell receptor beta chains originate from one sample sequenced in a study of cytomegalovirus exposure and HLA in healthy donors. The PCR used 60 Vbeta and 13 Jbeta primers. Produced via immunoSEQ multiplex PCR; TCRdb's table is partial and in-frame only. This table has 170,000 or so clones, around four fifths appearing once. The sample comprised PBMCs. The receptor source for this set is a man aged 18 to 30 in good health and CMV-seronegative.

V and J are TRBV9 and TRBJ2-5, with D uncertain. V lost 4 bases to trimming and J lost 5 bases, with 12 bases between them. From germline, CDR1 is SGDLS and CDR2 YYNGEE. The CDR3 runs 13 residues. As DNA, the CDR3 is TGTGCCAGCAGCTCTCCCTCCAGGGAGACCCAGTACTTC. Encoded protein: CASSSPSRETQYF. The full variable domain, in which reference TRBV9 and TRBJ2-5 provide the parts outside the CDR3, is DSGVTQTPKHLITATGQRVTLRCSPRSGDLSVYWYQQSLDQGLQFLIQYYNGEERAKGNILERFSAQQFPDLHSELNLSSLELGDSALYFCASSSPSRETQYFGPGTRLLVL.

This chain links TRBV11-2 with TRBJ1-6, with TRBD1 as a possible D gene (6 bases). The V gene lost 5 bases and the J gene lost 4 bases, with 12 bases spanning the gap. The CDR3 runs 15 residues. Per germline, CDR1 SGHAT and CDR2 FQNNGV. The CDR3 here is CASSATGIYNSPLHF. CDR3 coding DNA: TGTGCCAGCAGCGCCACAGGGATTTATAATTCACCCCTCCACTTT.

Only a few counts were recorded for this clone. The genes are TRBV1 and TRBJ2-7; the table's D call, TRBD1, has no DNA check behind it. TRBV1 is noted as a pseudogene. The CDR3 totals 14 residues. In DNA, the CDR3 is TGCACCAGCAGCCGGGACAGTGACCCCTCCGAGCAGTACTTC. Translation gives CTSSRDSDPSEQYF.

This rearrangement joins TRBV10-3 to TRBJ2-7, with 9 bases fitting TRBD2. V shed 7 bases and J 1 base; nucleotides not matched to a gene: 8. The CDR3 loop spans 15 amino acids. Germline CDR1 ENHRY, CDR2 SYGVKD. The CDR3: CAITEGLASSYEQYF. CDR3 DNA sequence: TGTGCCATCACGGAAGGACTAGCGAGTTCCTACGAGCAGTACTTC.

This rearrangement joins TRBV5-1 to TRBJ2-1; 11 bases are a match to TRBD1. The CDR3 sequence is 14 residues long. CDR1 SGHRS and CDR2 YFSETQ come from the germline V gene. The V gene end was trimmed by 3 bases and the J gene end by 8 bases; junction bases not matched to a gene: 4. CDR3 in amino acids: CASSSGQGVDEQFF. CDR3 coding DNA: TGCGCCAGCAGCTCGGGACAGGGGGTCGATGAGCAGTTCTTC.

The genes are TRBV5-1 and TRBJ2-7; 9 bases are a match to TRBD2. Trimming removed 5 bases from V and 0 bases from J; junction bases left unmatched: 9. This CDR3 is built from 16 residues. Germline loops: CDR1 SGHRS, CDR2 YFSETQ. The CDR3 here is CASRIGPSGISYEQYF. CDR3 nucleotide sequence: TGCGCCAGCAGAATCGGACCTAGCGGGATCTCCTACGAGCAGTACTTC.

The J gene is TRBJ2-2, the V gene TRBV27, with 8 bases matching TRBD1. The CDR3 loop spans 16 amino acids. The V segment lost 4 bases and the J segment 3 bases; nucleotides outside the gene matches: 7. Germline assignment: CDR1 MNHEY and CDR2 SMNVEV (reference sequence). In DNA, the CDR3 is TGTGCCAGCAGTTCCAGGGGGCGCAGGGACACCGGGGAGCTGTTTTTT. It encodes CASSSRGRRDTGELFF.

This clone was picked up one time. The chain uses TRBV2 and TRBJ1-3; D is ambiguous. The germline V gene encodes CDR1 SNHLY and CDR2 FYNNEI. Trimming took off 3 bases at V and 8 bases at J, with 20 bases between the two ends. There are 16 residues in the CDR3. The CDR3 spells CASSDFGTAAAHTIYF. The CDR3 DNA sequence: TGTGCCAGCAGTGACTTCGGCACCGCGGCGGCGCACACCATATATTTT.

The chain couples TRBV19 to TRBJ1-1; no definite D call. Trimming cost V 7 bases and J 2 bases, with 17 bases left between them. Germline V gene lookup returns CDR1 LNHDA and CDR2 SQIVND (reference sequence). The CDR3 totals 15 residues. CDR3 sequence (DNA): TGTGCCAGTAAAAGTAGAGGCGGTCCCAACACTGAAGCTTTCTTT. Protein sequence: CASKSRGGPNTEAFF.

The V and J genes are TRBV7-9 and TRBJ2-3; TRBD1 agrees at 10 bases. The germline CDR1 and CDR2 sequences are SEHNR and FQNEAQ (reference sequence). V lost 4 bases and J lost 5; bases outside the gene matches: 9. This CDR3 has 16 residues. For the CDR3, the DNA is TGTGCCAGCAGCTCCCCGACAGGGGGCGGGATAGATACGCAGTATTTT. This translates into CASSSPTGGGIDTQYF.

J is TRBJ2-1 and V is TRBV7-9; TRBD1 matches 7 bases. Looked up from germline, CDR1 is SEHNR and CDR2 is FQNEAQ (reference sequence). Trimming took 3 bases from V and 10 from J; bases not matched to a gene: 15. This CDR3 is built from 16 residues. The CDR3 DNA is TGTGCCAGCAGCTTCCCCCCCGGACAGGTTGGGGGAGAGCAGTTCTTC. It codes for CASSFPPGQVGGEQFF.

The chain joins TRBV11-2 to TRBJ2-3, with TRBD2 matching over 15 bases. CDR3 size: 17 residues. The ends lost 5 bases at V and 2 bases at J; junction bases unmatched: 5. Germline CDR1 and CDR2: SGHAT and FQNNGV. CDR3 in DNA: TGTGCCAGCAGCCCCGGACTAGCGGGGGGGCTCACAGATACGCAGTATTTT. Amino acids: CASSPGLAGGLTDTQYF.

V usage is TRBV5-1 and J usage is TRBJ2-1; unclear D gene. The V gene lost 4 bases and the J gene lost 0 bases, with 5 bases spanning the gap. Germline values: CDR1 SGHRS, CDR2 YFSETQ. CDR3 length: 13 amino acids. CDR3 residues: CASSRVSYNEQFF. The CDR3 DNA reads TGCGCCAGCAGCCGAGTCTCCTACAATGAGCAGTTCTTC.

The chain employs TRBV18 and TRBJ2-7; 10 bases line up with TRBD1. CDR1 is KGHSH, CDR2 LQKENI, per germline. The CDR3 is 16 residues long. V lost 3 bases and J lost 4; bases outside the gene matches: 9. DNA of the CDR3: TGTGCCAGCTCACCCCCCGGACAGGGGGGTCGGTACGAGCAGTACTTC. It is translated as CASSPPGQGGRYEQYF.

The rearrangement links TRBV11-2 to TRBJ2-7; TRBD2 agrees at 13 bases. J was trimmed by 6 bases and V by 0 bases; bases with no gene match: 8. The CDR3 consists of 17 residues. Germline V lookup: CDR1 SGHAT, CDR2 FQNNGV. CDR3 sequence (DNA): TGTGCCAGCAGCTTAGAAGGACTAGCGGGAGAAGGGGGCGAGCAGTACTTC. Its translation is CASSLEGLAGEGGEQYF.

The rearrangement links TRBV27 to TRBJ2-1; 7 bases map to TRBD1. CDR1 is MNHEY, CDR2 SMNVEV, per germline (reference sequence). The V gene end was trimmed by 6 bases and the J gene end by 5 bases; junction bases not matched to a gene: 7. The CDR3 is 14 residues long. The CDR3 spells CASRPGGPNNEQFF. In nucleotides, the CDR3 is TGTGCCAGCAGACCAGGGGGTCCGAACAATGAGCAGTTCTTC.

In regard to this clone: The junction does not match germline at one end; this may be a read error. V usage is TRBV7-7 and J usage is TRBJ2-1, with a weak D call TRBD1 (5 bases). This CDR3 is 14 amino acids long. CDR1 and CDR2 (germline): SSHAT, FNYEAQ (reference sequence). Here the CDR3 reads CASSLFLGDNEQFF. The DNA for the CDR3 is TGTGCTAGCAGCTTATTCTTAGGGGACAATGAGCAGTTCTTC.

The chain uses TRBV28 and TRBJ1-1; 9 bases fit TRBD1. Per the germline V gene, CDR1 is MDHEN and CDR2 is SYDVKM. The CDR3 spans 14 residues. With V trimmed by 4 bases and J by 5 bases, 5 bases remained unmatched. The chain's CDR3 is CASSYRGLGTEAFF. CDR3 bases: TGTGCCAGCAGTTACAGGGGGCTGGGGACTGAAGCTTTCTTT.

The table lists this clone with a count of one. V usage is TRBV28 and J usage is TRBJ1-1; 7 bases are a match to TRBD1. CDR1 and CDR2 (germline): MDHEN, SYDVKM. Unmatched junction bases numbered 7, after V lost 8 bases and J lost 4 bases. The CDR3 runs to 13 residues. The CDR3 nucleotides read TGTGCCAGCTACCTCCAGGGGGGCACTGAAGCTTTCTTT. Residues: CASYLQGGTEAFF.

The chain joins TRBV7-3 to TRBJ2-1; TRBD1 is a possible D gene (6 bases). From germline, CDR1 is SGHTA and CDR2 FQGTGA. V lost 2 bases and J 8 bases, leaving 10 bases between the germline ends. The CDR3 is 13 amino acids. Written as DNA, the CDR3 is TGTGCCAGCAGCTTACAGGGGAAAGATGAGCAGTTCTTC. Its protein product is CASSLQGKDEQFF.

V and J are TRBV9 and TRBJ2-2; the D gene is possibly TRBD2 (6 bases). CDR3 length equals 17 residues. V was pared by 3 bases and J by 5 bases, with 20 bases between. Germline V gene data show CDR1 as SGDLS and CDR2 as YYNGEE. DNA of the CDR3: TGTGCCAGCAGCGCCCAGATGGAAGCGGGTCCTACCGGGGAGCTGTTTTTT. It is translated as CASSAQMEAGPTGELFF.

This rearrangement joins TRBV7-2 to TRBJ2-7, with TRBD2 matching over 7 bases. This CDR3 region has 14 residues. The V gene end was trimmed by 5 bases and the J gene end by 2 bases; junction bases not matched to a gene: 6. The germline V gene encodes CDR1 SGHTA and CDR2 FQGNSA. The CDR3 region is CASSTTSATYEQYF. In nucleotides, the CDR3 is TGTGCCAGCAGCACTACTAGCGCCACCTACGAGCAGTACTTC.

V and J are TRBV19 and TRBJ1-1; no clear D gene. Deletions cut 2 bases from V and 3 bases from J, with 10 bases between. The germline V gene encodes CDR1 LNHDA and CDR2 SQIVND (reference sequence). This CDR3 region has 14 residues. CDR3 DNA: TGTGCCAGTAGTATAAGCCGGGAATACACTGAAGCTTTCTTT. Protein: CASSISREYTEAFF.

The rearrangement joins TRBV20-1 to TRBJ1-1, with D unresolved. The germline gives CDR1 DFQATT, CDR2 SNEGSKA (reference sequence). Trimming took 4 bases from V and 5 from J, leaving 8 bases between them. The CDR3 is 11 residues long. CDR3 sequence reads: CSATPITEAFF. The CDR3 DNA reads as TGCAGTGCTACCCCTATAACTGAAGCTTTCTTT.

V is TRBV7-9 and J is TRBJ2-7; TRBD2 matches at 11 bases. The V segment lost 8 bases and the J segment 0 bases; nucleotides outside the gene matches: 9. Germline CDR1 reads SEHNR; CDR2 reads FQNEAQ (reference sequence). This CDR3 has 16 amino acids. This chain's CDR3 is CASGASGRHSSYEQYF. CDR3 DNA sequence: TGTGCCAGCGGGGCTAGCGGGAGGCATAGCTCCTACGAGCAGTACTTC.

This chain uses TRBV2 with TRBJ1-4, with D tentatively TRBD1 (5 bases). Trimming took 4 bases from V and 0 from J, leaving 6 bases between them. CDR3 length: 14 residues. Looked up from germline, CDR1 is SNHLY and CDR2 is FYNNEI. For the CDR3, the DNA is TGTGCCAGCAGTGCACAGGCAACTAATGAAAAACTGTTTTTT. This encodes CASSAQATNEKLFF.

This chain links TRBV7-9 with TRBJ2-5; D might be TRBD1 (5 bases). Germline V gene data show CDR1 as SEHNR and CDR2 as FQNEAQ (reference sequence). This CDR3 has 15 residues. Trimming cost V 4 bases and J 2 bases, with 14 bases left between them. The CDR3, as DNA: TGTGCCAGCAGCTCAGCCAGGGCAGGTCAAGAGACCCAGTACTTC. Translation: CASSSARAGQETQYF.

This chain links TRBV28 with TRBJ2-4; TRBD1 is a possible D gene (5 bases). This CDR3 comprises 16 residues. CDR1 and CDR2 from the germline V gene are MDHEN and SYDVKM. The V end was cut by 3 bases, the J end by 3 bases, with 15 bases between. The CDR3 region is CASSFYSGFDKNIQYF. In nucleotides, the CDR3 is TGTGCCAGCAGTTTCTATTCAGGGTTCGACAAAAACATTCAGTACTTC.

This clone has a single count. The chain couples TRBV7-3 to TRBJ2-1; 10 positions match TRBD2. Germline lookup yields CDR1 SGHTA and CDR2 FQGTGA. The V and J ends lost 2 bases and 6 bases, in that order; junction bases with no gene match: 4. The CDR3 is made up of 15 amino acids. CDR3 in amino acids: CASSLSAGGPNEQFF. The DNA for the CDR3 is TGTGCCAGCAGCTTATCAGCGGGGGGGCCCAATGAGCAGTTCTTC. Full variable domain (rest looked up from reference TRBV7-3 and TRBJ2-1): GAGVSQTPSNKVTEKGKYVELRCDPISGHTALYWYRQSLGQGPEFLIYFQGTGAADDSGLPNDRFFAVRPEGSVSTLKIQRTERGDSAVYLCASSLSAGGPNEQFFGPGTRLTVL.

This clone was found once. This chain joins TRBV2 and TRBJ2-7; 8 positions agree with TRBD2. Germline lookup yields CDR1 SNHLY and CDR2 FYNNEI. This CDR3 is built from 12 residues. Losses at the gene ends were 4 bases for V and 6 bases for J; bases not matched to a gene: 2. The CDR3 here is CASSVSGGEQYF. The CDR3 nucleotides are TGTGCCAGCAGTGTAAGCGGGGGCGAGCAGTACTTC.

This clone was found a few times. The genes are TRBV6-1 and TRBJ2-7; 8 bases are shared with TRBD2. Germline V CDR1 and CDR2: MNHNS, SASEGT. V dropped 7 bases and J dropped 0; count of bases not matched to a gene: 8. The CDR3 is 15 amino acids. DNA of the CDR3: TGTGCCAGCACAGGGTCCGGGACTAGCTCCTACGAGCAGTACTTC. Residues: CASTGSGTSSYEQYF.